The rows below give T cell receptor beta chains drawn from one sample of a study of blood T cell repertoires in COVID-19. Assay used: immunoSEQ multiplex PCR; TCRdb lists only in-frame clones, some missing. This sample has tens of thousands of clones; over 70% occur once, and the top ten carry about 17%. What was sequenced was peripheral blood. These receptors were collected from an older woman with acute or convalescent COVID-19. The CDR3 runs from the conserved cysteine through the conserved F or W. D genes are given only for firm matches. The size of a clone is reported for some rows only, either as once, few or many, or as a class for expanded clones.

TGTGCCAGCAGTAACGGGGGACGGAATCAGCCCCAGCATTTT	CASSNGGRNQPQHF	TRBV11-2	NA	NA	TRBJ1-5
TGTGCCAGCAGTGAGGCGGTTGCTAACTATGGCTACACCTTC	CASSEAVANYGYTF	TRBV6-1	few	NA	TRBJ1-2
TGTGCCAGCAGCCAAACCCGAAGGTCCGCCAGGCCCTCCTACGAGCAGTACTTC	CASSQTRRSARPSYEQYF	TRBV3-1/TRBV3-2	NA	NA	TRBJ2-7
TGTGCCAGCAGCTCCCAAGGGATTTGGGGCCAGGGGGATTCACCCCTCCACTTT	CASSSQGIWGQGDSPLHF	TRBV11-3	NA	TRBD1	TRBJ1-6
TGTGCCAGCAGTCGGCCGACAGGGACGTACTACGAGCAGTACTTC	CASSRPTGTYYEQYF	TRBV6-5	NA	TRBD1	TRBJ2-7
TGTGCCAGCAGTTTAGGAGGGGCCTATGGCTACACCTTC	CASSLGGAYGYTF	TRBV27	NA	NA	TRBJ1-2
TGTGCCAGCAGTCCGTTAGCGGGGGGCTACAATGAGCAGTTCTTC	CASSPLAGGYNEQFF	TRBV6-5	few	TRBD2	TRBJ2-1
TGTGCCAGCAAGCGGGAGCACACCGGGGAGCTGTTTTTT	CASKREHTGELFF	TRBV7-9	NA	TRBD2	TRBJ2-2
TGTGTTTCTTTCGACGCCGGACAGTTTATGTACGAGCAGTACTTC	CVSFDAGQFMYEQYF	TRBV15	NA	NA	TRBJ2-7
TGTGCCAGCAGCTTGAATGGCAGAAATCAGCCCCAGCATTTT	CASSLNGRNQPQHF	TRBV13	NA	NA	TRBJ1-5
TGTGCCAGTAGTATCCCCTCCATGGACAGAATGAACACTGAAGCTTTCTTT	CASSIPSMDRMNTEAFF	TRBV19	NA	NA	TRBJ1-1
TGTGCCAGCAGCTTCTCCGGAGACACTGAAGCTTTCTTT	CASSFSGDTEAFF	TRBV7-6	NA	NA	TRBJ1-1
TGTGCTAGCAGCCTTACAGGGACGTTCAATGAGCAGTTCTTC	CASSLTGTFNEQFF	TRBV7-7	NA	NA	TRBJ2-1
TGTGCCAGCAGTTCCCCGACACAGGGAACTGGAAACACCATATATTTT	CASSSPTQGTGNTIYF	TRBV6-2/TRBV6-3	NA	NA	TRBJ1-3
TGTGCCATCTCGGGAGGAGGCACCGGGGAGCTGTTTTTT	CAISGGGTGELFF	TRBV12-3/TRBV12-4	few	TRBD2	TRBJ2-2
TGTGCCAGCGGGACAGGGGTTAATTATGGCTACACCTTC	CASGTGVNYGYTF	TRBV6-5	NA	TRBD1	TRBJ1-2
TGTGCCAGCGAACAGGGGAGCAATGAGCAGTTCTTC	CASEQGSNEQFF	TRBV5-4	large	TRBD1	TRBJ2-1
TGTGCCAGCAGCGTTATGGAAGGGGGCACAGATACGCAGTATTTT	CASSVMEGGTDTQYF	TRBV9	NA	NA	TRBJ2-3
TGTGCCAGCAGCCCAGAGGACAGGGGAGGGTGGTATACGCAGTATTTT	CASSPEDRGGWYTQYF	TRBV11-3	NA	TRBD1	TRBJ2-3
TGCGCCAGCAGCCCGGGGGGGGAAGGCTACGAGCAGTACTTC	CASSPGGEGYEQYF	TRBV5-1	NA	TRBD2	TRBJ2-7
TGCGCCAGCAGCTTGGCACAGGCCTCTGGAAACACCATATATTTT	CASSLAQASGNTIYF	TRBV5-1	NA	NA	TRBJ1-3
TGTGCCAGCAGCGTAGGGACAGTGGTGGGGAATGAGCAGTTCTTC	CASSVGTVVGNEQFF	TRBV9	NA	NA	TRBJ2-1
TGTGCCTGGAGTGTTGTCAGTTATAATTCACCCCTCCACTTT	CAWSVVSYNSPLHF	TRBV30	few	NA	TRBJ1-6
TGTGCCAGCAGCCGACAGGATAACTATGGCTACACCTTC	CASSRQDNYGYTF	TRBV3-1/TRBV3-2	NA	NA	TRBJ1-2
TGCGCCAGCAGCTTGATGGCTAGCGGAGCCCAAGAGACCCAGTACTTC	CASSLMASGAQETQYF	TRBV5-1	NA	TRBD2	TRBJ2-5
TGTGCCTGGAGTGACCAGGGGAACTATGGCTACACCTTC	CAWSDQGNYGYTF	TRBV30	NA	NA	TRBJ1-2
TGTGCCAGCAGCCCCCACGACAGGGGCGGCAACGAGCAGTACTTC	CASSPHDRGGNEQYF	TRBV9	NA	TRBD1	TRBJ2-7
TGTGCCAGCAGCCCAGTCTCGAACTCCTACGAGCAGTACTTC	CASSPVSNSYEQYF	TRBV11-3	NA	NA	TRBJ2-7
TGTGCCAGCAGCCCAGCAGGCAATGAGCAGTTCTTC	CASSPAGNEQFF	TRBV6-6	NA	NA	TRBJ2-1
TGTGCCAGTGCTTCCCACCCCGCGGATTATCCTGGCTACACCTTC	CASASHPADYPGYTF	TRBV19	NA	NA	TRBJ1-2
TGTGCCAGCAGCTTTACAGGGGGCTTCAACTATGGCTACACCTTC	CASSFTGGFNYGYTF	TRBV5-6	NA	TRBD1	TRBJ1-2
TGTGCCAGCAGCGTGGACTCCAGAGATACGCAGTATTTT	CASSVDSRDTQYF	TRBV9	NA	NA	TRBJ2-3
TGTGCCAGCAGCACCGGGACTAGCCTTTTCACAGATACGCAGTATTTT	CASSTGTSLFTDTQYF	TRBV7-9	few	TRBD2	TRBJ2-3
TGCGCCAGCACCGCAGGGGATCTATATTCACCCCTCCACTTT	CASTAGDLYSPLHF	TRBV10-1	NA	NA	TRBJ1-6
TGTGCCAGCAGTTACCCAGTAGGAACGGGGGATAATACGCAGTATTTT	CASSYPVGTGDNTQYF	TRBV6-6	NA	NA	TRBJ2-3
TGTGCCAGCAGCTACCTAGCCTACGAGCAGTACTTC	CASSYLAYEQYF	TRBV12-3/TRBV12-4	medium-sized	NA	TRBJ2-7
TGTGCCAGCAGCCGCCCAGGGGGGAAAGCCTACGAGCAGTACTTC	CASSRPGGKAYEQYF	TRBV6-5	NA	NA	TRBJ2-7